The rows below give T cell receptor beta chains drawn from one sample of a study of control samples from healthy donors and cancer patients. The assay was immunoSEQ multiplex PCR, and TCRdb's table has in-frame clones only and misses some. The data hold some 54,000 clones, with around 95% observed a single time. Sequenced: blood. The receptors derive from a woman in her twenties or thirties in good health. CDR3s include the opening cysteine and the closing phenylalanine or tryptophan. D genes are given only for firm matches. For some rows the clone size is stated as once, few or many, or as a class when expanded; others skip it.

11,TRBV20-1,-,TRBJ2-5,-,CSARGDRGQYF,TGCAGTGCTAGAGGGGACCGCGGCCAGTACTTC
17,TRBV10-3,-,TRBJ2-1,once,CAISDPAGGSSYNEQFF,TGTGCCATCAGTGATCCTGCCGGGGGTAGCTCCTACAATGAGCAGTTCTTC
14,TRBV24-1,-,TRBJ2-1,-,CATSDQRRGNEQFF,TGTGCCACCAGTGATCAGAGAAGGGGCAATGAGCAGTTCTTC
17,TRBV19,-,TRBJ2-2,once,CASSIFRGDRNTGELFF,TGTGCCAGTAGTATCTTCCGCGGGGACAGAAACACCGGGGAGCTGTTTTTT
15,TRBV7-3,-,TRBJ2-2,-,CASSLTRRGTGELFF,TGTGCCAGCAGCTTAACGCGGCGAGGCACCGGGGAGCTGTTTTTT
12,TRBV7-9,-,TRBJ2-5,once,CASSHRQETQYF,TGTGCCAGCAGTCACAGGCAAGAGACCCAGTACTTC
15,TRBV2,TRBD2,TRBJ2-1,-,CASIPGGRLYNEQFF,TGTGCCAGCATTCCGGGAGGGCGCCTCTACAATGAGCAGTTCTTC
16,TRBV4-1,TRBD2,TRBJ2-1,-,CASSPQPGLAANEQFF,TGCGCCAGCAGCCCGCAACCGGGACTAGCTGCCAATGAGCAGTTCTTC
18,TRBV24-1,-,TRBJ2-6,-,CATSDATPPGSGANVLTF,TGTGCCACCAGTGATGCCACCCCCCCGGGCTCTGGGGCCAACGTCCTGACTTTC
16,TRBV2,-,TRBJ2-3,-,CASSLRLPRETDTQYF,TGTGCCAGCAGTCTTAGACTGCCTCGAGAGACAGATACGCAGTATTTT
15,TRBV4-1,-,TRBJ2-7,few,CASSQVRQEDYEQYF,TGCGCCAGCAGCCAAGTTCGGCAGGAAGATTACGAGCAGTACTTC
17,TRBV7-3,TRBD2,TRBJ2-1,-,CASSLIGGSGSYNEQFF,TGTGCCAGCAGCTTAATTGGCGGGAGTGGTTCCTACAATGAGCAGTTCTTC
13,TRBV5-1,-,TRBJ1-1,once,CASSLDPPTEAFF,TGCGCCAGCAGCTTGGATCCCCCGACTGAAGCTTTCTTT
12,TRBV11-2,-,TRBJ2-7,-,CASSQIPYEQYF,TGTGCCAGCAGCCAAATCCCCTACGAGCAGTACTTC
14,TRBV2,-,TRBJ1-5,-,CASSEASGGQPQHF,TGTGCCAGCAGTGAAGCGTCGGGGGGTCAGCCCCAGCATTTT
13,TRBV28,-,TRBJ1-6,-,CASSQGNNSPLHF,TGTGCCAGCAGTCAGGGTAATAATTCACCCCTCCACTTT
15,TRBV10-3,-,TRBJ1-4,-,CAISDSDSGGEKLFF,TGTGCCATCAGTGACTCGGACAGTGGAGGCGAAAAACTGTTTTTT
16,TRBV10-1,-,TRBJ2-5,-,CASSESVSSPGETQYF,TGCGCCAGCAGTGAGTCGGTGTCTTCCCCGGGGGAGACCCAGTACTTC
14,TRBV27,-,TRBJ1-1,-,CASSQTRGATEAFF,TGTGCCAGCAGTCAAACAAGGGGGGCCACTGAAGCTTTCTTT
15,TRBV7-8,TRBD1,TRBJ1-4,-,CASSLGQGVNEKLFF,TGTGCCAGCAGCTTAGGACAGGGAGTAAATGAAAAACTGTTTTTT
12,TRBV29-1,TRBD1,TRBJ1-2,-,CSVGGQGYGYTF,TGCAGCGTCGGTGGACAGGGCTATGGCTACACCTTC
15,TRBV6-2/TRBV6-3,-,TRBJ1-5,-,CASSYLQGGNQPQHF,TGTGCCAGCAGTTACTTACAGGGAGGCAATCAGCCCCAGCATTTT
13,TRBV7-3,-,TRBJ1-1,-,CASSLGALAEAFF,TGTGCCAGCAGCTTAGGGGCCCTCGCTGAAGCTTTCTTT
15,TRBV14,-,TRBJ2-7,-,CASSQGPSSRYEQYF,TGTGCCAGCAGCCAAGGGCCTAGCAGCCGTTACGAGCAGTACTTC
14,TRBV28,-,TRBJ2-1,-,CASTKRADYNEQFF,TGTGCCAGTACTAAGCGGGCGGACTACAATGAGCAGTTCTTC
14,TRBV6-5,-,TRBJ2-7,-,CATAIRRWENEQYF,TGTGCCACCGCGATCCGGAGATGGGAGAACGAGCAGTACTTC
15,TRBV10-1,TRBD2,TRBJ2-1,-,CASSASGRAGHEQFF,TGCGCCAGCAGTGCTAGCGGGAGGGCCGGCCATGAGCAGTTCTTC
14,TRBV6-5,-,TRBJ2-2,-,CASSRPRGSGELFF,TGTGCCAGCAGTCGTCCGAGGGGATCGGGGGAGCTGTTTTTT
18,TRBV28,TRBD1,TRBJ2-2,-,CASNSWRTGGSNTGELFF,TGTGCCAGCAACTCTTGGAGGACAGGGGGATCGAACACCGGGGAGCTGTTTTTT
16,TRBV19,-,TRBJ2-3,-,CASSISGTLSTDTQYF,TGTGCCAGTAGTATATCAGGCACCCTAAGCACAGATACGCAGTATTTT
16,TRBV9,TRBD1,TRBJ2-3,-,CASSGNAGTGRDTQYF,TGTGCCAGCAGCGGCAACGCCGGGACAGGGAGAGATACGCAGTATTTT
14,TRBV6-6,-,TRBJ1-5,-,CASSSPRGSQPQHF,TGTGCCAGCAGTTCTCCCCGGGGTAGTCAGCCCCAGCATTTT
15,TRBV25-1,-,TRBJ2-7,-,CASSESTGPWSEQYF,TGTGCCAGCAGTGAATCTACCGGACCGTGGTCTGAGCAGTACTTC
14,TRBV28,-,TRBJ1-1,-,CASISTSTGTEAFF,TGTGCCAGCATCTCGACGTCGACGGGGACTGAAGCTTTCTTT
16,TRBV3-1/TRBV3-2,-,TRBJ2-3,-,CASSQDRPLGVDTQYF,TGTGCCAGCAGCCAAGATCGGCCTCTAGGGGTTGATACGCAGTATTTT
13,TRBV11-2,-,TRBJ1-6,few,CASSDSSRSPLHF,TGTGCCAGCTCGGACTCCAGTAGGTCACCCCTCCACTTT
15,TRBV6-1,-,TRBJ1-5,-,CASSDGGLGNQPQHF,TGTGCCAGCAGTGATGGGGGTCTTGGCAATCAGCCCCAGCATTTT
17,TRBV24-1,TRBD1,TRBJ2-7,-,CATSDGGRGQGSLKQYF,TGTGCCACCAGTGACGGCGGTAGAGGACAGGGATCCCTCAAGCAGTACTTC
15,TRBV4-2,-,TRBJ2-1,-,CASSQEWGLVNEQFF,TGTGCCAGCAGCCAAGAATGGGGGCTAGTCAATGAGCAGTTCTTC
15,TRBV21-1,-,TRBJ2-7,-,CASTQGEGNGYEQYF,TGTGCCAGTACCCAAGGGGAAGGGAATGGCTACGAGCAGTACTTC
13,TRBV2,-,TRBJ1-5,-,CASSRDGNQPQHF,TGTGCCAGCAGTCGGGACGGCAATCAGCCCCAGCATTTT
11,TRBV6-5,-,TRBJ2-7,once,CASRWTSEQYF,TGTGCCAGCAGATGGACATCCGAGCAGTACTTC
16,TRBV6-1,-,TRBJ2-2,-,CASSEARSANTGELFF,TGTGCCAGCAGTGAAGCGCGCAGTGCCAATACCGGGGAGCTGTTTTTT
16,TRBV18,TRBD2,TRBJ2-1,few,CASSPLTSGNYNEQFF,TGTGCCAGCTCACCCTTGACTAGCGGGAACTACAATGAGCAGTTCTTC
16,TRBV30,-,TRBJ2-7,-,CAWSVEGGVSSYEQYF,TGTGCCTGGAGTGTTGAGGGCGGGGTAAGCTCCTACGAGCAGTACTTC
12,TRBV28,-,TRBJ2-7,-,CASSVGTYEQYF,TGTGCCAGCAGTGTAGGGACCTACGAGCAGTACTTC
14,TRBV28,-,TRBJ1-1,-,CASARPGGNTEAFF,TGTGCCAGCGCCAGACCCGGGGGGAACACTGAAGCTTTCTTT
14,TRBV2,-,TRBJ2-1,-,CASTPGGSYNEQFF,TGTGCCAGCACCCCCGGGGGCTCCTACAATGAGCAGTTCTTC
16,TRBV28,TRBD2,TRBJ2-3,-,CASSSQTSGSSDTQYF,TGTGCCAGCAGTTCGCAGACTAGCGGGAGCTCAGATACGCAGTATTTT